These T cell receptor beta chains were read from a single sample in a study of cytomegalovirus exposure and HLA in healthy donors. Using immunoSEQ multiplex PCR, the repertoire was profiled, and TCRdb retains in-frame clones only, with some absent. Among around 300,000 clones, 85% to 90% were seen once, and the ten largest hold about 0.86%. Sequenced sample: PBMCs. Receptor source: a young woman in good health and CMV-seronegative. Both conserved end residues are part of each CDR3. The D gene is left open where the match is weak. The listing skips clone size in some rows; elsewhere it reads once, few, many or a size class.

j_gene: TRBJ1-5
abundance: once
v_gene: TRBV15
d_gene: TRBD1
CDR3aa: CATSKPHRGANSNQPQHF
CDR3nt: TGTGCCACCAGCAAACCTCACAGGGGGGCCAATAGCAATCAGCCCCAGCATTTT

j_gene: TRBJ1-1
abundance: .
v_gene: TRBV6-6
d_gene: .
CDR3aa: CASSYSRGTEAFF
CDR3nt: TGTGCCAGCAGTTACTCGAGGGGGACTGAAGCTTTCTTT

j_gene: TRBJ2-7
abundance: once
v_gene: TRBV5-6
d_gene: .
CDR3aa: CASSSPLLRDYEQYF
CDR3nt: TGTGCCAGCAGCTCACCCTTATTGCGGGACTACGAGCAGTACTTC

j_gene: TRBJ2-7
abundance: few
v_gene: TRBV2
d_gene: .
CDR3aa: CASQGSEQYF
CDR3nt: TGTGCCAGCCAGGGCTCAGAGCAGTACTTC

j_gene: TRBJ2-3
abundance: .
v_gene: TRBV11-2
d_gene: .
CDR3aa: CASSLYWTNTDTQYF
CDR3nt: TGTGCCAGCAGTCTTTATTGGACTAACACAGATACGCAGTATTTT

j_gene: TRBJ2-7
abundance: .
v_gene: TRBV25-1
d_gene: TRBD2
CDR3aa: CASSPPAGDPYEQYF
CDR3nt: TGTGCCAGCAGTCCCCCAGCGGGAGACCCTTACGAGCAGTACTTC

j_gene: TRBJ2-3
abundance: .
v_gene: TRBV5-8
d_gene: TRBD2
CDR3aa: CASSPRLASTDTQYF
CDR3nt: TGTGCCAGCAGCCCCCGACTAGCGAGCACAGATACGCAGTATTTT

j_gene: TRBJ2-7
abundance: .
v_gene: TRBV7-2
d_gene: TRBD2
CDR3aa: CASSLEREHYEQYF
CDR3nt: TGTGCCAGCAGCTTAGAGCGGGAGCACTACGAGCAGTACTTC

j_gene: TRBJ2-5
abundance: .
v_gene: TRBV11-2
d_gene: TRBD1
CDR3aa: CASSWDRGQGETQYF
CDR3nt: TGTGCCAGCAGCTGGGACAGGGGGCAGGGGGAGACCCAGTACTTC

j_gene: TRBJ1-2
abundance: .
v_gene: TRBV27
d_gene: .
CDR3aa: CASSMGRGYTF
CDR3nt: TGTGCCAGCAGTATGGGGCGAGGCTACACCTTC

j_gene: TRBJ1-2
abundance: once
v_gene: TRBV6-4
d_gene: TRBD1
CDR3aa: CASSDGGGADGYTF
CDR3nt: TGTGCCAGCAGTGATGGAGGGGGCGCTGACGGCTACACCTTC

j_gene: TRBJ2-1
abundance: .
v_gene: TRBV15
d_gene: .
CDR3aa: CATSRESAAIVSDEQFF
CDR3nt: TGTGCCACCAGCAGAGAGAGTGCCGCTATCGTATCTGATGAGCAGTTCTTC

j_gene: TRBJ2-7
abundance: once
v_gene: TRBV28
d_gene: TRBD2
CDR3aa: CASSFLSGNYEQYF
CDR3nt: TGTGCCAGCAGTTTCCTTAGCGGGAACTACGAGCAGTACTTC

j_gene: TRBJ2-1
abundance: once
v_gene: TRBV5-1
d_gene: TRBD2
CDR3aa: CASSLVLSSSGYNEQFF
CDR3nt: TGCGCCAGCAGCTTGGTCCTCTCGTCTAGCGGTTACAATGAGCAGTTCTTC

j_gene: TRBJ2-3
abundance: .
v_gene: TRBV7-8
d_gene: .
CDR3aa: CASSRAGQGMSDTQYF
CDR3nt: TGTGCCAGCAGCCGCGCGGGGCAGGGAATGTCAGATACGCAGTATTTT

j_gene: TRBJ2-2
abundance: .
v_gene: TRBV28
d_gene: TRBD1
CDR3aa: CASSLGTGGSGELFF
CDR3nt: TGTGCCAGCAGTTTAGGGACAGGGGGTTCCGGGGAGCTGTTTTTT

j_gene: TRBJ2-1
abundance: .
v_gene: TRBV6-5
d_gene: TRBD2
CDR3aa: CASSFEIAGVFDEQFF
CDR3nt: TGTGCCAGCAGTTTCGAAATAGCGGGAGTCTTCGATGAGCAGTTCTTC

j_gene: TRBJ2-3
abundance: .
v_gene: TRBV29-1
d_gene: TRBD2
CDR3aa: CSAVGLAGPTDTQYF
CDR3nt: TGCAGCGCCGTCGGGCTAGCGGGACCCACAGATACGCAGTATTTT

j_gene: TRBJ1-1
abundance: few
v_gene: TRBV7-9
d_gene: .
CDR3aa: CASSLAGTAQNEAFF
CDR3nt: TGTGCCAGCAGCTTAGCGGGCACAGCCCAAAATGAAGCTTTCTTT

j_gene: TRBJ1-1
abundance: .
v_gene: TRBV5-8
d_gene: .
CDR3aa: CASRNLYPPRSGPGGTEAFF
CDR3nt: TGTGCCAGCAGGAACTTATACCCACCTCGCTCAGGCCCCGGAGGTACTGAAGCTTTCTTT

j_gene: TRBJ2-5
abundance: .
v_gene: TRBV5-1
d_gene: TRBD2
CDR3aa: CASNRDSAGGRQETQYF
CDR3nt: TGCGCCAGCAACCGGGACTCAGCGGGAGGTAGACAAGAGACCCAGTACTTC

j_gene: TRBJ2-7
abundance: .
v_gene: TRBV15
d_gene: .
CDR3aa: CATSRDLGAYEQYF
CDR3nt: TGTGCCACCAGCAGAGATCTAGGGGCCTACGAGCAGTACTTC

j_gene: TRBJ2-2
abundance: .
v_gene: TRBV7-3
d_gene: TRBD2
CDR3aa: CASSPEAGVSGELFF
CDR3nt: TGTGCCAGCAGCCCCGAGGCGGGAGTCTCTGGGGAGCTGTTTTTT

j_gene: TRBJ2-6
abundance: .
v_gene: TRBV11-2
d_gene: TRBD1
CDR3aa: CASSLTTGAEANVLTF
CDR3nt: TGTGCCAGCAGCTTAACGACAGGGGCAGAGGCCAACGTCCTGACTTTC

j_gene: TRBJ1-2
abundance: .
v_gene: TRBV9
d_gene: TRBD1
CDR3aa: CASSVTGDGYTF
CDR3nt: TGTGCCAGCAGCGTTACAGGGGATGGCTACACCTTC

j_gene: TRBJ1-2
abundance: once
v_gene: TRBV7-2
d_gene: TRBD1
CDR3aa: CAGRQGQKGYTF
CDR3nt: TGTGCCGGCCGACAGGGTCAAAAAGGCTACACCTTC

j_gene: TRBJ1-1
abundance: few
v_gene: TRBV10-3
d_gene: TRBD1
CDR3aa: CAISVGQGNTEAFF
CDR3nt: TGTGCCATCAGTGTCGGACAGGGGAACACTGAAGCTTTCTTT

j_gene: TRBJ2-1
abundance: .
v_gene: TRBV7-8
d_gene: TRBD2
CDR3aa: CASSFRDYFYNEQFF
CDR3nt: TGTGCCAGCAGCTTTCGGGACTACTTCTACAATGAGCAGTTCTTC

j_gene: TRBJ2-3
abundance: .
v_gene: TRBV29-1
d_gene: TRBD2
CDR3aa: CSVGGRNADTQYF
CDR3nt: TGCAGCGTTGGCGGGAGGAACGCAGATACGCAGTATTTT

j_gene: TRBJ1-3
abundance: .
v_gene: TRBV6-5
d_gene: .
CDR3aa: CASSYLPPVSGNTIYF
CDR3nt: TGTGCCAGCAGTTACCTCCCTCCTGTCTCTGGAAACACCATATATTTT

j_gene: TRBJ2-3
abundance: .
v_gene: TRBV2
d_gene: TRBD1
CDR3aa: CASLQGGPTDTQYF
CDR3nt: TGTGCCAGCCTACAGGGGGGACCCACAGATACGCAGTATTTT

j_gene: TRBJ1-1
abundance: few
v_gene: TRBV18
d_gene: TRBD1
CDR3aa: CASSPPGTGLNTEAFF
CDR3nt: TGTGCCAGCTCACCACCGGGGACAGGGCTGAACACTGAAGCTTTCTTT

j_gene: TRBJ2-7
abundance: few
v_gene: TRBV5-1
d_gene: .
CDR3aa: CASSLEGLTYEQYF
CDR3nt: TGCGCCAGCAGCTTGGAGGGACTCACCTACGAGCAGTACTTC

j_gene: TRBJ2-7
abundance: .
v_gene: TRBV18
d_gene: TRBD2
CDR3aa: CASSPTSVPLEQYF
CDR3nt: TGTGCCAGCTCTCCGACTAGCGTTCCACTCGAGCAGTACTTC

j_gene: TRBJ2-7
abundance: .
v_gene: TRBV14
d_gene: .
CDR3aa: CASSQDENFYYEQYF
CDR3nt: TGTGCCAGCAGCCAAGACGAGAATTTCTACTACGAGCAGTACTTC

j_gene: TRBJ1-1
abundance: .
v_gene: TRBV19
d_gene: TRBD1
CDR3aa: CASSIQGTGTAEAFF
CDR3nt: TGTGCCAGTAGTATTCAGGGGACAGGGACGGCTGAAGCTTTCTTT

j_gene: TRBJ2-7
abundance: once
v_gene: TRBV6-5
d_gene: TRBD1
CDR3aa: CASSYSSDRGYEQYF
CDR3nt: TGTGCCAGCAGTTACTCCTCTGACAGGGGATACGAGCAGTACTTC

j_gene: TRBJ1-5
abundance: .
v_gene: TRBV10-2
d_gene: .
CDR3aa: CASSEDRDSPQHF
CDR3nt: TGCGCCAGCAGTGAGGACCGGGACTCCCCCCAGCATTTT

j_gene: TRBJ1-2
abundance: .
v_gene: TRBV6-6
d_gene: TRBD1
CDR3aa: CASRVIGQGAIGYTF
CDR3nt: TGTGCCAGCAGGGTTATAGGACAGGGGGCAATCGGCTACACCTTC

j_gene: TRBJ1-1
abundance: .
v_gene: TRBV18
d_gene: .
CDR3aa: CASSPPGAGTNTEAFF
CDR3nt: TGTGCCAGCTCACCACCGGGGGCAGGGACGAACACTGAAGCTTTCTTT

j_gene: TRBJ2-2
abundance: .
v_gene: TRBV10-1
d_gene: TRBD2
CDR3aa: CASSEWRGVTGELFF
CDR3nt: TGCGCCAGCAGTGAGTGGCGGGGGGTCACCGGGGAGCTGTTTTTT

j_gene: TRBJ2-1
abundance: .
v_gene: TRBV4-3
d_gene: TRBD2
CDR3aa: CASSLSPPTSGISYNEQFF
CDR3nt: TGCGCCAGCAGCCTCTCCCCACCGACTAGCGGGATTTCCTACAATGAGCAGTTCTTC